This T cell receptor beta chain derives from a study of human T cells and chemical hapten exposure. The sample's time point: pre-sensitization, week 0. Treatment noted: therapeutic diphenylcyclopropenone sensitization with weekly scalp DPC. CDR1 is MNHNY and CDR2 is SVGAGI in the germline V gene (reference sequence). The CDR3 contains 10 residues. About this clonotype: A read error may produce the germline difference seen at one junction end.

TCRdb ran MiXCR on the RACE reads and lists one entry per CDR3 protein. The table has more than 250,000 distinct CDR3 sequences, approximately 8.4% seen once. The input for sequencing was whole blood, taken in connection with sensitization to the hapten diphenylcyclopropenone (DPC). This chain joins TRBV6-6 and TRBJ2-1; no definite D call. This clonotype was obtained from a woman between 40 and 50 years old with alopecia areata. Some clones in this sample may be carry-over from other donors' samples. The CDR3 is CASSYTEQFF. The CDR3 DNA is TGTGCCAGCAGTTACACTGAGCAGTTCTTC.